The 30 T cell receptor beta chains listed next were all sequenced from one sample in a study of Ad26.COV2.S vaccination and SARS-CoV-2 variants. Profiling relied on immunoSEQ multiplex PCR, and the TCRdb table lists in-frame clones only, not all of them. Among a few hundred thousand clones listed, roughly 88% were seen once. Treatment defined: some 20 received Ad26.COV2.S at low or high dose, single or two shots; about 5 received placebo; per-sample allocation not given. On day 63 after the first injection, vaccine and placebo recipients gave samples. The starting material was peripheral blood, obtained in a trial of Ad26.COV2.S vaccine versus placebo. Receptors were obtained from a person between 18 and 59 years old who received the Ad26.COV2.S COVID-19 vaccine or a placebo.

The V call is TRBV6-2 or TRBV6-3, the J call TRBJ2-5; tentative D call: TRBD2 (5 bases). Germline V gene lookup returns CDR1 MNHEY and CDR2 SVGEGT. This CDR3 is 13 amino acids long. Trimming pared 6 bases from V and 5 bases from J, leaving 13 bases between. CDR3 sequence reads: CASSSRLSETQYF. Here the CDR3 DNA reads TGTGCCAGCAGCTCCCGACTATCCGAGACCCAGTACTTC.

The J gene is TRBJ2-7, the V gene TRBV4-3, with a weak D call TRBD1 (8 bases). Between the trimmed V and J ends, which lost 4 bases and 2 bases, there was a span of 15 bases. Germline V CDR1 and CDR2: LGHNA, YSLEER. The CDR3 is 15 residues long. The CDR3 sequence is CASSRLTGGAYEQYF. The CDR3 DNA follows: TGCGCCAGCAGCCGACTAACAGGGGGGGCCTACGAGCAGTACTTC.

This clone was seen a single time. This rearrangement joins TRBV28 to TRBJ1-1; 7 bases align to TRBD1. Looked up from germline, CDR1 is MDHEN and CDR2 is SYDVKM. J lost 4 bases, V lost 7 bases, and 9 bases had no gene match. The CDR3 is 14 amino acids. The CDR3 is CASTEQSGGTEAFF. The CDR3 nucleotides read TGTGCCAGCACCGAACAATCAGGGGGCACTGAAGCTTTCTTT.

This clone was detected only once. The chain uses TRBV18 and TRBJ1-1; no definite D call. The CDR3 runs 13 residues. The V gene lost 2 bases and the J gene lost 4 bases, with 8 bases spanning the gap. Germline CDR1 KGHSH, CDR2 LQKENI. CDR3 region: CASSPGEVTEAFF. DNA of the CDR3: TGTGCCAGCTCACCAGGGGAGGTCACTGAAGCTTTCTTT.

The CDR3 reads CASSLVAGGYNEQFF. CDR3 in DNA: TGTGCCAGCAGTTTAGTAGCGGGGGGCTACAATGAGCAGTTCTTC. V usage is TRBV28 and J usage is TRBJ2-1, with TRBD2 identical over 10 bases. This CDR3 is built from 15 residues. With 2 bases clipped from V and 3 bases from J, the junction kept 1 base outside the gene matches. Germline-derived CDR1 and CDR2 are MDHEN and SYDVKM.

The chain uses TRBV9 and TRBJ2-2; D is unclear. The germline V gene encodes CDR1 SGDLS and CDR2 YYNGEE. This CDR3 spans 13 amino acids. Deletions cut 6 bases from V and 1 base from J, with 7 bases between. CDR3 nucleotides: TGTGCCAGCACCCCGAGGAACACCGGGGAGCTGTTTTTT. It translates to CASTPRNTGELFF.

The CDR3 loop reads CASSPGTGPGELFF. In DNA, the CDR3 is TGTGCCAGCAGTCCGGGGACAGGGCCCGGGGAGCTGTTTTTT. The rearrangement links TRBV6-2 or TRBV6-3 to TRBJ2-2; 9 nucleotides align to TRBD1. V gave up 5 bases and J gave up 6 bases; unmatched junction bases: 4. Germline-derived CDR1 and CDR2 are MNHEY and SVGEGT. The CDR3 spans 14 residues.

This clone was found once. The rearrangement uses TRBV2 and TRBJ2-7; D is unclear. V lost 6 bases to trimming and J lost 7 bases, with 19 bases between them. CDR1 is SNHLY and CDR2 is FYNNEI in the germline V gene. This CDR3 comprises 14 residues. The CDR3 is CASRIVGLLGEQYF. The CDR3 DNA follows: TGTGCCAGCAGAATAGTAGGGCTGCTAGGAGAGCAGTACTTC.

V and J are TRBV11-2 and TRBJ2-7, with 10 bases lining up with TRBD1. Germline trimming cut 3 bases from V and 2 bases from J; bases unmatched to any gene: 7. The CDR3 totals 16 residues. Germline-derived CDR1 and CDR2 are SGHAT and FQNNGV. DNA for the CDR3: TGTGCCAGCAGCTTCCTCGGGACAGGGGTCCCCTACGAGCAGTACTTC. Translated: CASSFLGTGVPYEQYF. The full variable domain, in which reference TRBV11-2 and TRBJ2-7 provide the parts outside the CDR3, is EAGVAQSPRYKIIEKRQSVAFWCNPISGHATLYWYQQILGQGPKLLIQFQNNGVVDDSQLPKDRFSAERLKGVDSTLKIQPAKLEDSAVYLCASSFLGTGVPYEQYFGPGTRLTVT.

CDR3 sequence: CALTTNTGELFF. CDR3 DNA: TGTGCCCTTACTACGAACACCGGGGAGCTGTTTTTT. V is TRBV2 and J is TRBJ2-2; no firm D call. Germline CDR1 SNHLY, CDR2 FYNNEI. Trimming removed 11 bases from V and 0 bases from J, with 7 bases in between. This CDR3 region has 12 residues.

The V and J genes are TRBV28 and TRBJ1-2; no firm D call. The CDR3 totals 16 residues. The germline V and J ends were trimmed by 3 bases and 0 bases, with 14 bases remaining between them. Germline V gene data show CDR1 as MDHEN and CDR2 as SYDVKM. The CDR3 sequence: CASSFDSKLANYGYTF. The CDR3 nucleotides read TGTGCCAGCAGTTTCGACTCGAAGTTAGCTAACTATGGCTACACCTTC.

The chain has TRBV5-4 and TRBJ2-7; 9 nucleotides line up with TRBD1. Germline V CDR1 and CDR2: SGHNT, YYREEE (reference sequence). This CDR3 contains 15 residues. V was clipped by 1 base and J by 0 bases; unmatched bases: 2. The CDR3 sequence is CASSLRDRASYEQYF. The CDR3 DNA follows: TGTGCCAGCAGCTTGCGGGACAGGGCCTCCTACGAGCAGTACTTC.

The chain has TRBV15 and TRBJ1-2, with 7 positions matching TRBD1. The CDR3 runs to 15 residues. Germline CDR1 and CDR2: LNHNV and YYDKDF (reference sequence). J was trimmed by 5 bases and V by 0 bases; bases with no gene match: 6. The CDR3 is CATSRDKTGRYGYTF. The CDR3 coding sequence is TGTGCCACCAGCAGAGATAAGACAGGGAGGTATGGCTACACCTTC.

The chain recombines TRBV30 with TRBJ1-5; D remains ambiguous. CDR1 and CDR2 from the germline V gene are GTSNPN and SVGIG (reference sequence). V was shortened by 3 bases and J by 0 bases, with 6 bases between the two germline ends. The CDR3 has 13 amino acids. CDR3 loop: CAWSKDSNQPQHF. The CDR3 coding sequence is TGTGCCTGGAGCAAAGATAGCAATCAGCCCCAGCATTTT.

The chain has TRBV20-1 and TRBJ2-7; TRBD1 or TRBD2 may be the D gene (5 bases each). The CDR3 length is 12 residues. The V gene's germline CDR1 is DFQATT and CDR2 SNEGSKA (reference sequence). With 4 bases removed from V and 4 bases from J, the gap between germline ends came to 11 bases. The CDR3 is CSATDRGYEQYF. CDR3 bases: TGCAGTGCTACTGACAGAGGGTACGAGCAGTACTTC.

In its sample, this clone was seen once. The genes are TRBV6-2 or TRBV6-3 and TRBJ1-5; D is ambiguous. The CDR3 loop spans 13 amino acids. Germline lookup yields CDR1 MNHEY and CDR2 SVGEGT. Between the trimmed V and J ends, which lost 2 bases and 8 bases, there was a span of 10 bases. DNA for the CDR3: TGTGCCAGCAGTTACACAAGTAGGGAGCCCCAGCATTTT. This encodes CASSYTSREPQHF.

The chain recombines TRBV28 with TRBJ2-2, with a tentative D call TRBD1 (6 bases). This CDR3 has 14 amino acids. V was clipped by 11 bases and J by 1 base, with 14 bases between them. The germline V gene has CDR1 MDHEN and CDR2 SYDVKM. The CDR3 bases are TGTGCCGGGGCCGGGACACTGAACACCGGGGAGCTGTTTTTT. Translation: CAGAGTLNTGELFF.

The genes are TRBV9 and TRBJ2-1; 10 nucleotides agree with TRBD1. Trimming took 4 bases from V and 4 from J; bases not matched to a gene: 14. The germline gives CDR1 SGDLS, CDR2 YYNGEE. The CDR3 length is 18 residues. The CDR3 loop is CASSPPRGSGQGYNEQFF. The CDR3 region has the DNA TGTGCCAGCAGCCCACCCCGGGGATCGGGACAGGGGTACAATGAGCAGTTCTTC.

The chain is built from TRBV19 and TRBJ2-7, with 10 positions matching TRBD1. CDR3 size: 13 residues. In germline, CDR1 is LNHDA, CDR2 SQIVND (reference sequence). The chain's CDR3 is CATSRTGGYEQYF. DNA for the CDR3: TGTGCGACCTCGCGGACAGGGGGGTACGAGCAGTACTTC. The full variable domain, in which reference TRBV19 and TRBJ2-7 provide the parts outside the CDR3, is DGGITQSPKYLFRKEGQNVTLSCEQNLNHDAMYWYRQDPGQGLRLIYYSQIVNDFQKGDIAEGYSVSREKKESFPLTVTSAQKNPTAFYLCATSRTGGYEQYFGPGTRLTVT.

The chain employs TRBV18 and TRBJ1-6; D might be TRBD1 (5 bases). Germline CDR1 KGHSH, CDR2 LQKENI. Trimming cost V 3 bases and J 3 bases, with 12 bases left between them. The CDR3 has 16 residues. The CDR3, as DNA: TGTGCCAGCTCACCGGGGGGGTCTGTCTATAATTCACCCCTCCACTTT. Its protein product is CASSPGGSVYNSPLHF.

V usage is TRBV6-5 and J usage is TRBJ2-1; D perhaps matches TRBD2 (7 bases). Trimming removed 8 bases from V and 6 bases from J, with 17 bases in between. CDR3 length equals 14 residues. From germline, CDR1 is MNHEY and CDR2 SVGAGI. The CDR3 protein is CASEKGGSSNEQFF. The CDR3 region has the DNA TGTGCCAGCGAAAAGGGGGGGTCTAGCAATGAGCAGTTCTTC.

The chain is built from TRBV3-1 (or the pseudogene TRBV3-2) and TRBJ1-2; TRBD1 agrees at 7 bases. CDR3 length: 14 amino acids. The V gene end was trimmed by 4 bases and the J gene end by 0 bases; junction bases not matched to a gene: 2. Germline-derived CDR1 and CDR2 are LGHDT and YNNKEL (reference sequence). The CDR3: CASSPGQSNYGYTF. CDR3 DNA: TGTGCCAGCAGCCCGGGACAGTCTAACTATGGCTACACCTTC.

This chain joins TRBV2 and TRBJ1-2; D may be TRBD1 (6 bases). This CDR3 region has 14 residues. The germline CDR1 and CDR2 sequences are SNHLY and FYNNEI. Trimming stripped 8 bases from V and 3 bases from J, with 16 bases between. CDR3 loop: CASPPLRGDYGYTF. The CDR3, as DNA: TGTGCCAGCCCCCCCCTCAGGGGTGACTATGGCTACACCTTC.

This chain links TRBV9 with TRBJ2-5; D gene ambiguous. The V gene lost 4 bases and the J gene lost 1 base, with 11 bases spanning the gap. This CDR3 has 14 amino acids. In germline, CDR1 is SGDLS, CDR2 YYNGEE. The CDR3 bases are TGTGCCAGCAGCCCCAACAGTGCCCAAGAGACCCAGTACTTC. This encodes CASSPNSAQETQYF.

As regards this clone: The junction departs from germline at one end; a sequencing error may be responsible. J is TRBJ2-7 and V is TRBV2, with D uncertain. The CDR3 consists of 13 residues. CDR1 and CDR2 (germline): SNHLY, FYNNEI. CDR3 residues: CASREGRPYEQYF. The CDR3 region has the DNA TGTGCCAGCAGGGAAGGACGTCCCTACGAGCAGTACTTC.

The chain couples TRBV10-1 to TRBJ1-6; perhaps TRBD1 as D (6 bases). Germline CDR1 WNHNN, CDR2 SYGVQD (reference sequence). V was clipped by 0 bases and J by 3 bases, with 27 bases between them. CDR3 size: 22 residues. CDR3: CASSESDTSGQGESGYNSPLHF. In nucleotides, the CDR3 is TGCGCCAGCAGTGAGTCGGATACCTCGGGACAAGGGGAAAGCGGCTATAATTCACCCCTCCACTTT.

This chain connects TRBV7-3 to TRBJ1-2, with unresolved D. Trimming pared 0 bases from V and 6 bases from J, leaving 8 bases between. CDR1 is SGHTA, CDR2 FQGTGA, per germline. The CDR3 length is 13 residues. The CDR3 protein is CASSLTGSDGYTF. As DNA, the CDR3 is TGTGCCAGCAGCTTAACGGGCTCGGATGGCTACACCTTC.

This clone was recorded a few times. V is TRBV3-1 (or the pseudogene TRBV3-2) and J is TRBJ2-7; the match to TRBD1 covers 8 bases. The CDR3 spans 14 residues. V trimming: 3 bases; J trimming: 4 bases; junction bases outside the gene matches: 5. Germline lookup yields CDR1 LGHDT and CDR2 YNNKEL (reference sequence). CDR3 DNA: TGTGCCAGCAGCCACGGACAGGGAGATTACGAGCAGTACTTC. Amino acids: CASSHGQGDYEQYF.

The chain carries TRBV12-2 and TRBJ1-5. TRBV12-2 is a listed pseudogene. CDR3 length: 13 residues. The CDR3 DNA follows: TGTGCAAGTCGCTTATCCTGGGGTCAGCCCCAGCATTTT. This translates into CASRLSWGQPQHF.

This clone was picked up a small number of times. The chain is built from TRBV21-1 and TRBJ1-1. TRBV21-1 is reported as a pseudogene. The CDR3 totals 13 residues. The CDR3 nucleotides read TGTGCCAGCAGCAAAGATCCGAACACTGAAGCTTTCTTT. Its protein is CASSKDPNTEAFF.